The 23 T cell receptor beta chains in this list originate from one sample, sequenced in a study of T-cell memory formation after mild COVID-19. TCRdb ran MiXCR on the 5' RACE reads and lists one entry per CDR3 protein. The sample holds 530,000 or so distinct CDR3 sequences; 17% are singletons and the top ten take about 8.1%. Sequenced input: PBMCs or a T cell subset sorted from them (not recorded which). The receptors originated from an adult woman who had mild COVID-19 (a few samples of this study predate the infection). Cell type and time point are not known.

The V call is TRBV7-2, the J call TRBJ1-1; 7 nucleotides align to TRBD1. This CDR3 region has 16 residues. The V gene end was trimmed by 4 bases and the J gene end by 1 base; junction bases not matched to a gene: 9. In germline, CDR1 is SGHTA, CDR2 FQGNSA. CDR3 in DNA: TGTGCCAGCAGCTCTAGGGACAGTACCCAGAACACTGAAGCTTTCTTT. Translation gives CASSSRDSTQNTEAFF.

This rearrangement joins TRBV6-5 to TRBJ2-2, with TRBD1 as a possible D gene (6 bases). The CDR3 is made up of 14 amino acids. Germline values: CDR1 MNHEY, CDR2 SVGAGI. V was trimmed by 2 bases and J by 4 bases, leaving 8 bases between them. In nucleotides, the CDR3 is TGTGCCAGCAGTTACCGACAGGCCACCGGGGAGCTGTTTTTT. Its translation is CASSYRQATGELFF.

This chain uses TRBV4-1 with TRBJ2-4, with 7 bases matching TRBD1. V lost 6 bases, J lost 1 base, and 0 bases stayed unmatched. Germline V lookup: CDR1 MGHRA, CDR2 YSYEKL. This CDR3 has 13 amino acids. The CDR3 nucleotides are TGCGCCAGCAGGGGACAGGCCAAAAACATTCAGTACTTC. It encodes CASRGQAKNIQYF.

The rearrangement uses TRBV20-1 and TRBJ2-1; D is unclear. Germline loops: CDR1 DFQATT, CDR2 SNEGSKA (reference sequence). Trimming removed 1 base at V and 8 bases at J, with 9 bases between. The length of the CDR3 is 12 residues. CDR3 region: CSARAGRDEQFF. The DNA of the CDR3 is TGCAGTGCTAGAGCGGGTCGGGATGAGCAGTTCTTC.

This clonotype was detected ten times or more. The chain combines TRBV6-1 with TRBJ1-2; D ambiguous. With 2 bases removed from V and 8 bases from J, the gap between germline ends came to 18 bases. CDR3 size: 15 residues. Germline V gives CDR1 MNHNS, CDR2 SASEGT. CDR3 loop: CASSESGRNLRGYTF. Here the CDR3 DNA reads TGTGCCAGCAGTGAATCCGGGCGTAACCTCAGAGGCTACACCTTC.

This clonotype has a handful of counts. The gene calls are TRBV29-1 and TRBJ2-1, with a weak D call TRBD2 (5 bases). V lost 6 bases and J lost 3, with 24 bases in between. The CDR3 covers 17 residues. Germline V CDR1 and CDR2: SQVTM, ANQGSEA. CDR3 loop: CSVTVPFMRANYNEQFF. Here the CDR3 DNA reads TGCAGCGTCACCGTGCCTTTTATGAGGGCTAACTACAATGAGCAGTTCTTC.

This clonotype was recorded a few times. The rearrangement uses TRBV7-6 and TRBJ2-4; D may correspond to TRBD1 or TRBD2 (5 bases each). The CDR3 sequence is 13 residues long. Germline CDR1 and CDR2: SGHVS and FNYEAQ. Trimming cost V 5 bases and J 6 bases, with 11 bases left between them. The CDR3 DNA sequence: TGTGCCAGCAGCGAGGGGTACGGAAACATTCAGTACTTC. This translates into CASSEGYGNIQYF.

The V and J genes are TRBV9 and TRBJ2-7; D gene uncertain. V lost 6 bases and J lost 3, with 13 bases in between. The CDR3 is 13 residues long. Germline V gives CDR1 SGDLS, CDR2 YYNGEE. CDR3 bases: TGTGCCAGCAACCCCGGACCAGACTACGAGCAGTACTTC. Translated, it gives CASNPGPDYEQYF.

The chain has TRBV4-3 and TRBJ1-2, with D unclear. The CDR3 totals 14 residues. Trimming cost V 0 bases and J 8 bases, with 13 bases left between them. Germline V gene lookup returns CDR1 LGHNA and CDR2 YSLEER. As DNA, the CDR3 is TGCGCCAGCAGCCAAGAAACCTCGCCGGGGGGCTACACCTTC. Translation gives CASSQETSPGGYTF.

This clonotype was observed a handful of times. The chain recombines TRBV27 with TRBJ2-7; D may be TRBD2 (5 bases). This CDR3 has 12 residues. V lost 6 bases, J lost 6 bases, and 12 bases lay in between. Germline V gene lookup returns CDR1 MNHEY and CDR2 SMNVEV (reference sequence). CDR3 protein: CASRIGRGEQYF. As DNA, the CDR3 is TGTGCCAGCAGGATCGGTCGGGGCGAGCAGTACTTC.

The genes are TRBV7-9 and TRBJ2-1; D not certain. V gave up 4 bases and J gave up 8 bases, with 15 bases separating them. Germline loops: CDR1 SEHNR, CDR2 FQNEAQ (reference sequence). This CDR3 contains 14 residues. CDR3 protein: CASSYRADGYEQFF. DNA of the CDR3: TGTGCCAGCAGCTACCGGGCGGACGGATATGAGCAGTTCTTC.

The chain links TRBV5-5 to TRBJ2-5; D perhaps matches TRBD1 (6 bases). CDR3 size: 14 residues. Germline V gene sequence: CDR1 SGHKS, CDR2 YYEKEE (reference sequence). Trimming shortened V by 7 bases and J by 2 bases, and 15 bases separated the two germline ends. DNA of the CDR3: TGTGCCAGCGCACATTCGGGACAACAAGAGACCCAGTACTTC. It codes for CASAHSGQQETQYF.

This clonotype appeared many times. Germline and junction disagree at one end, which may indicate a read error. The chain joins TRBV12-3 or TRBV12-4 to TRBJ1-3; TRBD1 might be the D (5 bases). This CDR3 region has 15 residues. CDR3 residues: CASSLAGGSGNTIYF. CDR3 nucleotide sequence: TGCGCCAGCAGCTTGGCCGGGGGCTCTGGAAACACCATATATTTT.

The rearrangement uses TRBV15 and TRBJ1-5, with D possibly being TRBD1 (6 bases). From germline, CDR1 is LNHNV and CDR2 YYDKDF (reference sequence). With 1 base removed from V and 2 bases from J, the gap between germline ends came to 12 bases. This CDR3 contains 16 residues. The CDR3 bases are TGTGCCACCAGCAGAGGGGACACCACGGGCAATCAGCCCCAGCATTTT. The encoded protein is CATSRGDTTGNQPQHF.

This clonotype was recorded a few times. The chain is built from TRBV5-1 and TRBJ2-3; no clear D. Trimming removed 4 bases at V and 1 base at J, with 10 bases between. The CDR3 runs to 14 residues. CDR1 and CDR2 (germline): SGHRS, YFSETQ. The CDR3 region has the DNA TGCGCCAGCAGCCCACAACACCGCACAGATACGCAGTATTTT. It is translated as CASSPQHRTDTQYF.

The chain joins TRBV7-2 to TRBJ1-2, with 7 bases that match TRBD1. CDR3 length: 15 residues. Germline CDR1 reads SGHTA; CDR2 reads FQGNSA. The V segment lost 3 bases and the J segment 7 bases; nucleotides outside the gene matches: 11. The CDR3 DNA is TGTGCCAGCAGCTTTGCCCTTACAGGGGAAACTGGCTACACCTTC. Amino acid sequence: CASSFALTGETGYTF. Variable domain in full (rest from reference TRBV7-2 and TRBJ1-2): GAGVSQSPSNKVTEKGKDVELRCDPISGHTALYWYRQSLGQGLEFLIYFQGNSAPDKSGLPSDRFSAERTGGSVSTLTIQRTQQEDSAVYLCASSFALTGETGYTFGSGTRLTVV.

This chain links TRBV7-9 with TRBJ2-1; D may correspond to TRBD1 or TRBD2 (6 bases each). CDR1 and CDR2 (germline): SEHNR, FQNEAQ (reference sequence). The length of the CDR3 is 21 residues. Trimming stripped 5 bases from V and 0 bases from J, with 29 bases between. Written as DNA, the CDR3 is TGTGCCAGCAGCGCCGCCTTCCTAGGGGGGCTCCTCCCCAGCTCCTACAATGAGCAGTTCTTC. Translated, it gives CASSAAFLGGLLPSSYNEQFF. Based on the CDR3 plus reference TRBV7-9 and TRBJ2-1, the full variable domain is DTGVSQNPRHKITKRGQNVTFRCDPISEHNRLYWYRQTLGQGPEFLTYFQNEAQLEKSRLLSDRFSAERPKGSFSTLEIQRTEQGDSAMYLCASSAAFLGGLLPSSYNEQFFGPGTRLTVL.

The V call is TRBV6-5, the J call TRBJ2-5; weak D call: TRBD1 (6 bases). Deletions cut 7 bases from V and 5 bases from J, with 20 bases between. CDR1 MNHEY and CDR2 SVGAGI come from the germline V gene. There are 15 residues in the CDR3. CDR3 nucleotides: TGTGCCAGCACCATAACCGCAGGGGTTAGGGAGACCCAGTACTTC. This codes for CASTITAGVRETQYF.

The gene calls are TRBV20-1 and TRBJ1-1; D is perhaps TRBD1 (5 bases). Trimming took 4 bases from V and 3 from J, leaving 9 bases between them. Germline CDR1 reads DFQATT; CDR2 reads SNEGSKA (reference sequence). The CDR3 consists of 12 residues. DNA for the CDR3: TGCAGTGCTAAACCAGGGTACACTGAAGCTTTCTTT. Translated, it gives CSAKPGYTEAFF.

This chain joins TRBV12-3 or TRBV12-4 and TRBJ2-6; no clear D. V gave up 7 bases and J gave up 0 bases, with 4 bases separating them. The CDR3 is 13 amino acids. CDR3 nucleotide sequence: TGTGCCAGCAAGGTCTCTGGGGCCAACGTCCTGACTTTC. It encodes CASKVSGANVLTF.

The table lists this clonotype with many counts. V and J are TRBV6-5 and TRBJ2-2, with a tentative D call TRBD1 (6 bases). The CDR3 sequence is 15 residues long. Trimming removed 3 bases at V and 7 bases at J, with 15 bases between. Looked up from germline, CDR1 is MNHEY and CDR2 is SVGAGI. This CDR3 is CASSYYGQYDGELFF. The CDR3 DNA reads as TGTGCCAGCAGTTATTACGGACAGTACGACGGGGAGCTGTTTTTT.

V usage is TRBV6-2 or TRBV6-3 and J usage is TRBJ1-1; D not certain. Germline lookup yields CDR1 MNHEY and CDR2 SVGEGT. Trimming left V 7 bases short and J 1 base short, with 13 bases between. CDR3 length: 14 residues. The CDR3 sequence is CASKRTSENTEAFF. DNA of the CDR3: TGTGCCAGCAAGAGAACATCCGAGAACACTGAAGCTTTCTTT.

The V call is TRBV5-6, the J call TRBJ2-7; 8 bases line up with TRBD1. The ends lost 3 bases at V and 6 bases at J; junction bases unmatched: 8. The germline V gene has CDR1 SGHDT and CDR2 YYEEEE. The CDR3 consists of 14 residues. CDR3: CASSSRTGWIEQYF. The CDR3 DNA reads TGTGCCAGCAGCTCCCGGACAGGGTGGATCGAGCAGTACTTC. The variable domain in full, with the rest retrieved from reference TRBV5-6 and TRBJ2-7, is DAGVTQSPTHLIKTRGQQVTLRCSPKSGHDTVSWYQQALGQGPQFIFQYYEEEERQRGNFPDRFSGHQFPNYSSELNVNALLLGDSALYLCASSSRTGWIEQYFGPGTRLTVT.